The 6 T cell receptor beta chains given below trace back to one sample, sequenced in a study of beta chain features in type 1 diabetes. Sequenced material consisted of expressed TCRB transcripts (all of the isolated RNA was reverse transcribed). Measured with immunoSEQ multiplex PCR; TCRdb has only the in-frame clones, and not every one. The sample lists 500,000 to 850,000 clones, around an eighth occurring once. Their target antigens are unknown. Overall study results and limits: TCRB CDR3s were moderately but significantly shorter in Type 1 diabetes patients in all four CD4+ subsets.

The material sequenced was naive CD4+ T cells from blood. All receptors derive from a man aged 18 to 35 with type 1 diabetes.

Comment on this clone: Other DNA sequences in this specimen translate into the identical CDR3. V is TRBV30 and J is TRBJ2-1; D gene uncertain. Germline V CDR1 and CDR2: GTSNPN, SVGIG (reference sequence). This CDR3 comprises 11 residues. The germline V and J ends were trimmed by 0 bases and 8 bases, with 5 bases remaining between them. The CDR3 sequence: CAWSVGYEQFF. The CDR3 nucleotides read TGTGCCTGGAGTGTGGGGTATGAGCAGTTCTTC.

The CDR3 region is CAISDMQNTEAFF. DNA for the CDR3: TGTGCCATCAGTGATATGCAGAACACTGAAGCTTTCTTT. The chain combines TRBV10-3 with TRBJ1-1; D unresolved. Germline values: CDR1 ENHRY, CDR2 SYGVKD. The length of the CDR3 is 13 residues. The V gene lost 3 bases and the J gene lost 1 base, with 6 bases spanning the gap.

The chain has TRBV29-1 and TRBJ2-7; possibly TRBD2 for D (5 bases). Germline V lookup: CDR1 SQVTM, CDR2 ANQGSEA. This CDR3 is 10 amino acids long. Between the trimmed V and J ends, which lost 6 bases and 4 bases, there was a span of 7 bases. For the CDR3, the DNA is TGCAGCGTCGGGGTGTACGAGCAGTACTTC. It is translated as CSVGVYEQYF.

There are a few counts of this clone. This chain links TRBV7-2 with TRBJ2-5; 8 bases are shared with TRBD2. The germline V gene encodes CDR1 SGHTA and CDR2 FQGNSA. With 1 base clipped from V and 4 bases from J, the junction kept 5 bases outside the gene matches. The CDR3 consists of 15 residues. CDR3: CASSLEYRGGETQYF. CDR3 in DNA: TGTGCCAGCAGCTTAGAGTACCGGGGGGGAGAGACCCAGTACTTC.

The chain carries TRBV5-4 and TRBJ2-1; no clear D gene. The V and J ends lost 2 bases and 1 base respectively, with 10 bases between them. This CDR3 spans 15 amino acids. In germline, CDR1 is SGHNT, CDR2 YYREEE (reference sequence). CDR3 coding DNA: TGTGCCAGCAGCTTCAGAATTGGGTCCTACAATGAGCAGTTCTTC. The encoded protein is CASSFRIGSYNEQFF.

This chain links TRBV27 with TRBJ2-7, with 10 nucleotides matching TRBD1. Germline CDR1 and CDR2: MNHEY and SMNVEV (reference sequence). The length of the CDR3 is 14 residues. After removal of 6 bases from V and 2 bases from J, the junction contained 4 bases not matched to a gene. This CDR3 is CASRYDRGPYEQYF. The CDR3 region has the DNA TGTGCCAGCAGATATGACAGGGGGCCCTACGAGCAGTACTTC.